Below, 29 T cell receptor beta chains from the same sample are listed, as sequenced in a study of blood T cell repertoires in COVID-19. Profiled with immunoSEQ multiplex PCR; TCRdb holds only in-frame clones, not every one. The profile shows 200,000 to 300,000 clones, about 91% of them singletons. Sample: PBMCs or T cells enriched from blood (not recorded which). These receptors originate from a woman aged 40 to 55 with acute COVID-19.

The chain combines TRBV7-9 with TRBJ2-7; 7 bases are a match to TRBD1. The CDR3 runs to 13 residues. Germline assignment: CDR1 SEHNR and CDR2 FQNEAQ (reference sequence). Germline trimming cut 3 bases from V and 4 bases from J; bases unmatched to any gene: 3. For the CDR3, the DNA is TGTGCCAGCAGCTTCCGGGACAGTTACGAGCAGTACTTC. It encodes CASSFRDSYEQYF. The full variable domain, in which reference TRBV7-9 and TRBJ2-7 provide the parts outside the CDR3, is DTGVSQNPRHKITKRGQNVTFRCDPISEHNRLYWYRQTLGQGPEFLTYFQNEAQLEKSRLLSDRFSAERPKGSFSTLEIQRTEQGDSAMYLCASSFRDSYEQYFGPGTRLTVT.

This sequence joins TRBV11-3 and TRBJ2-7; TRBD2 matches 7 bases. The CDR3 is 15 residues long. V shed 5 bases and J 2 bases; nucleotides not matched to a gene: 9. Germline V gives CDR1 SGHNT, CDR2 YENEEA. The CDR3 coding sequence is TGTGCCAGCAGCCCCAGCGGGGACGGTGCCTACGAGCAGTACGTC. This codes for CASSPSGDGAYEQYV.

The chain couples TRBV5-6 to TRBJ2-1; TRBD1 is a possible D gene (6 bases). This CDR3 comprises 17 residues. V lost 6 bases and J 3 bases, leaving 22 bases between the germline ends. CDR1 is SGHDT and CDR2 is YYEEEE in the germline V gene. The DNA for the CDR3 is TGTGCCAGCAACCGCGACAGGTCGGCCCCCTACTACAATGAGCAGTTCTTC. Its protein product is CASNRDRSAPYYNEQFF.

The chain carries TRBV27 and TRBJ2-1; D gene uncertain. Trimming removed 0 bases from V and 3 bases from J, with 9 bases in between. Germline V gene sequence: CDR1 MNHEY, CDR2 SMNVEV (reference sequence). The CDR3 sequence is 15 residues long. The CDR3 here is CASSLSTGFYNEQFF. The DNA for the CDR3 is TGTGCCAGCAGTTTATCTACCGGTTTCTACAATGAGCAGTTCTTC.

This clone was picked up one time. The chain combines TRBV5-4 with TRBJ2-5; D is possibly TRBD1 (7 bases). Germline V CDR1 and CDR2: SGHNT, YYREEE (reference sequence). The CDR3 runs to 15 residues. The V end was cut by 1 base, the J end by 2 bases, with 12 bases between. This CDR3 reads CASSLFAGGQETQYF. The CDR3 coding sequence is TGTGCCAGCAGCTTGTTTGCAGGGGGGCAAGAGACCCAGTACTTC.

The V call is TRBV6-2 or TRBV6-3, the J call TRBJ1-5; 7 bases agree with TRBD1. V shed 2 bases, J shed 7 bases, and the junction held 8 bases outside the gene matches. The CDR3 has 15 amino acids. Germline V gives CDR1 MNHEY, CDR2 SVGEGT. CDR3 nucleotide sequence: TGTGCCAGCAGTTACGGCGGAGGGGGCCGACAGCCCCAGCATTTT. Translating it yields CASSYGGGGRQPQHF.

The genes are TRBV30 and TRBJ1-2, with TRBD1 matching over 8 bases. Germline V gives CDR1 GTSNPN, CDR2 SVGIG (reference sequence). The ends lost 2 bases at V and 6 bases at J; junction bases unmatched: 26. The CDR3 runs to 20 residues. CDR3 DNA sequence: TGTGCCTGGAGTCTAACCCCGACAGGGGCCCTTCCACGGGGGCTTAATGGCTACACCTTC. It encodes CAWSLTPTGALPRGLNGYTF. The entire variable domain, with the rest obtained from reference TRBV30 and TRBJ1-2, is as follows: SQTIHQWPATLVQPVGSPLSLECTVEGTSNPNLYWYRQAAGRGLQLLFYSVGIGQISSEVPQNLSASRPQDRQFILSSKKLLLSDSGFYLCAWSLTPTGALPRGLNGYTFGSGTRLTVV.

This sequence joins TRBV19 and TRBJ1-1; D gene unclear. Germline V gene sequence: CDR1 LNHDA, CDR2 SQIVND (reference sequence). The CDR3 covers 14 residues. Trimming removed 6 bases from V and 0 bases from J, with 11 bases in between. For the CDR3, the DNA is TGTGCCAGTAGGACGACACGTATGAACACTGAAGCTTTCTTT. Protein: CASRTTRMNTEAFF.

The count of this clone is one. The V call is TRBV19, the J call TRBJ1-6; TRBD1 matches 8 bases. This CDR3 is built from 16 residues. V was clipped by 4 bases and J by 5 bases; unmatched bases: 7. CDR1 LNHDA and CDR2 SQIVND come from the germline V gene (reference sequence). The CDR3 sequence is CASSRGTGANNSPLHF. CDR3 in DNA: TGTGCCAGTAGTAGGGGGACAGGAGCTAATAATTCACCCCTCCACTTT.

The V call is TRBV2, the J call TRBJ2-7; D is undetermined. The V gene's germline CDR1 is SNHLY and CDR2 FYNNEI. The CDR3 runs 14 residues. V lost 5 bases, J lost 6 bases, and 17 bases lay in between. The CDR3 nucleotides are TGTGCCAGCAGTTCCCGTGGGTTTTCGGGCGAGCAGTACTTC. Its protein product is CASSSRGFSGEQYF. Looking up the rest from reference TRBV2 and TRBJ2-7 gives the full variable domain: EPEVTQTPSHQVTQMGQEVILRCVPISNHLYFYWYRQILGQKVEFLVSFYNNEISEKSEIFDDQFSVERPDGSNFTLKIRSTKLEDSAMYFCASSSRGFSGEQYFGPGTRLTVT.

The chain couples TRBV9 to TRBJ2-1; 10 bases align to TRBD2. With V trimmed by 0 bases and J by 1 base, 4 bases remained unmatched. The germline V gene has CDR1 SGDLS and CDR2 YYNGEE. There are 17 residues in the CDR3. CDR3 DNA: TGTGCCAGCAGCGTAGTGCCAGCGGGAGGGTCCTACAATGAGCAGTTCTTC. Translated, it gives CASSVVPAGGSYNEQFF.

This sequence joins TRBV9 and TRBJ1-2, with 9 bases that match TRBD1. The CDR3 has 14 amino acids. Germline CDR1 reads SGDLS; CDR2 reads YYNGEE. Trimming cost V 4 bases and J 6 bases; bases outside gene matches: 7. CDR3 DNA: TGTGCCAGCAGCCCGGGGACAGGGTTCGATGGCTACACCTTC. Its protein product is CASSPGTGFDGYTF.

The sample holds one count of this clone. The V and J genes are TRBV30 and TRBJ1-5, with 9 bases fitting TRBD1. V gave up 7 bases and J gave up 4 bases; unmatched junction bases: 5. The CDR3 runs 13 residues. The germline CDR1 and CDR2 sequences are GTSNPN and SVGIG (reference sequence). The CDR3 nucleotides read TGTGCCTCAGAGGGACAGGGTAATCAGCCCCAGCATTTT. Its protein product is CASEGQGNQPQHF.

The gene calls are TRBV19 and TRBJ1-5; TRBD1 aligns across 8 bases. CDR3 length equals 14 residues. Germline lookup yields CDR1 LNHDA and CDR2 SQIVND (reference sequence). The J segment lost 7 bases and the V segment lost 6 bases, leaving 8 bases of the junction unmatched. The DNA of the CDR3 is TGTGCCAGTAGCCCGGACAGGGCGTTCCAGCCCCAGCATTTT. Residues: CASSPDRAFQPQHF. Looking up the rest from reference TRBV19 and TRBJ1-5 gives the full variable domain: DGGITQSPKYLFRKEGQNVTLSCEQNLNHDAMYWYRQDPGQGLRLIYYSQIVNDFQKGDIAEGYSVSREKKESFPLTVTSAQKNPTAFYLCASSPDRAFQPQHFGDGTRLSIL.

This clone has just one count. The chain combines TRBV27 with TRBJ2-1; 10 bases map to TRBD1. Germline V lookup: CDR1 MNHEY, CDR2 SMNVEV (reference sequence). The ends lost 8 bases at V and 4 bases at J; junction bases unmatched: 5. The CDR3 has 14 amino acids. The DNA for the CDR3 is TGTGCCAGCTGGGGACAGGGGACGTACAATGAGCAGTTCTTC. Translation: CASWGQGTYNEQFF.

This chain connects TRBV3-1 (or the pseudogene TRBV3-2) to TRBJ1-1, with D perhaps matching TRBD1 (5 bases). V was cut by 5 bases and J by 3 bases, with 19 bases left in between. The CDR3 contains 16 residues. Germline CDR1 reads LGHDT; CDR2 reads YNNKEL (reference sequence). The CDR3 spells CASSYVTARVDTEAFF. The CDR3 nucleotides are TGTGCCAGCAGCTACGTGACAGCCAGGGTTGACACTGAAGCTTTCTTT.

This chain links TRBV19 with TRBJ1-3, with 7 positions matching TRBD1. Losses at the gene ends were 6 bases for V and 2 bases for J; bases not matched to a gene: 7. Germline lookup yields CDR1 LNHDA and CDR2 SQIVND (reference sequence). This CDR3 has 15 residues. CDR3 DNA sequence: TGTGCCAGTAGAAGACCCGGGACAGCTGGAAACACCATATATTTT. Protein product: CASRRPGTAGNTIYF.

The CDR3, as DNA: TGTGCCAGCAGCTCAGTGGGAGTCACAGCGGAGCAGTTCTTC. Translated, it gives CASSSVGVTAEQFF. V and J are TRBV11-3 and TRBJ2-1; possible D gene TRBD2, 5 bases. The CDR3 totals 14 residues. Per the germline V gene, CDR1 is SGHNT and CDR2 is YENEEA. The ends were cut back, 4 bases at V and 10 bases at J, with 17 bases in the middle. The full variable domain, with the rest looked up from reference TRBV11-3 and TRBJ2-1, is EAGVVQSPRYKIIEKKQPVAFWCNPISGHNTLYWYLQNLGQGPELLIRYENEEAVDDSQLPKDRFSAERLKGVDSTLKIQPAELGDSAVYLCASSSVGVTAEQFFGPGTRLTVL.

V and J are TRBV19 and TRBJ2-5, with 10 bases fitting TRBD1. The trim removed 4 bases at V and 3 bases at J, leaving 8 bases unmatched. This CDR3 has 16 amino acids. The germline V gene encodes CDR1 LNHDA and CDR2 SQIVND (reference sequence). The CDR3 loop reads CASSRGTGAREETQYF. The CDR3 DNA is TGTGCCAGTAGTAGAGGGACAGGGGCCCGAGAAGAGACCCAGTACTTC.

This clone was seen only a few times. In nucleotides, the CDR3 is TGTGCCAGCAGTCGACTAGCGGGGGAGGCCAATGAGCAGTTCTTC. It encodes CASSRLAGEANEQFF. The rearrangement uses TRBV6-5 and TRBJ2-1; TRBD2 agrees at 12 bases. The CDR3 consists of 15 residues. Germline CDR1 MNHEY, CDR2 SVGAGI. The V gene end was trimmed by 5 bases and the J gene end by 6 bases; junction bases not matched to a gene: 5.

The table lists this clone with a few counts. This sequence joins TRBV9 and TRBJ2-2; maybe TRBD1 (6 bases). V was shortened by 4 bases and J by 3 bases, with 10 bases between the two germline ends. The CDR3 extends over 14 amino acids. From germline, CDR1 is SGDLS and CDR2 YYNGEE. Here the CDR3 DNA reads TGTGCCAGCAGCCCTACAGGGTACACCGGGGAGCTGTTTTTT. Its translation is CASSPTGYTGELFF. Combining the CDR3 with reference TRBV9 and TRBJ2-2 gives the whole variable domain DSGVTQTPKHLITATGQRVTLRCSPRSGDLSVYWYQQSLDQGLQFLIQYYNGEERAKGNILERFSAQQFPDLHSELNLSSLELGDSALYFCASSPTGYTGELFFGEGSRLTVL.

This clone was detected only a few times. The chain couples TRBV19 to TRBJ2-2; 7 positions agree with TRBD2. The CDR3 has 16 residues. Germline V gene lookup returns CDR1 LNHDA and CDR2 SQIVND (reference sequence). J gave up 5 bases and V 1 base, and 7 bases lay outside the gene matches. CDR3 sequence (DNA): TGTGCCAGTAGTATAGGCGGCGGGAGTTGGACCGGGGAGCTGTTTTTT. Protein sequence: CASSIGGGSWTGELFF.

The CDR3 loop is CASSMDGGTQYF. For the CDR3, the DNA is TGCGCCAGCAGCATGGACGGGGGGACCCAGTACTTC. The V and J genes are TRBV5-1 and TRBJ2-5, with D tentatively TRBD2 (6 bases). V was clipped by 4 bases and J by 7 bases, with 11 bases between them. Germline V gene lookup returns CDR1 SGHRS and CDR2 YFSETQ. CDR3 size: 12 residues.

This clone was seen a single time. The gene calls are TRBV2 and TRBJ1-5; perhaps TRBD1 as D (6 bases). V gave up 6 bases and J gave up 5 bases, with 11 bases separating them. The CDR3 covers 13 residues. Germline values: CDR1 SNHLY, CDR2 FYNNEI. The CDR3 spells CASSPDSDQPQHF. DNA of the CDR3: TGTGCCAGCAGCCCGGACAGCGATCAGCCCCAGCATTTT.

This clone was found once. V and J are TRBV4-2 and TRBJ2-1, with 10 bases aligning to TRBD1. V lost 2 bases, J lost 4 bases, and 5 bases stayed unmatched. The CDR3 length is 16 residues. CDR1 LGHNA and CDR2 YNFKEQ come from the germline V gene. As DNA, the CDR3 is TGTGCCAGCAGCCAACCTGGACAGGGGGGATACAATGAGCAGTTCTTC. It yields the protein CASSQPGQGGYNEQFF.

This sequence joins TRBV12-3 or TRBV12-4 and TRBJ1-2, with unresolved D. The V end lost 3 bases, the J end lost 8 bases, and 10 bases lay between the germline ends. The CDR3 totals 12 residues. The CDR3 protein is CASSFNRMGYTF. The CDR3, as DNA: TGTGCCAGCAGTTTCAACAGAATGGGCTACACCTTC.

The gene calls are TRBV2 and TRBJ1-2; maybe TRBD1 (6 bases). The V end lost 3 bases, the J end lost 10 bases, and 21 bases lay between the germline ends. Per germline, CDR1 SNHLY and CDR2 FYNNEI. The CDR3 totals 15 residues. This CDR3 is CASSEEGGGTTIYTF. The CDR3 nucleotides are TGTGCCAGCAGTGAGGAGGGGGGAGGGACCACCATCTACACCTTC.

This chain connects TRBV12-3 or TRBV12-4 to TRBJ2-3; the D is unclear. This CDR3 is 13 amino acids long. Deletions cut 6 bases from V and 0 bases from J, with 7 bases between. CDR3 nucleotides: TGTGCCAGCAGCCGCAGAAGCACAGATACGCAGTATTTT. Translated: CASSRRSTDTQYF.

This clone came up many times. The V gene is TRBV4-3, the J gene TRBJ1-2, with TRBD1 matching over 8 bases. After removal of 3 bases from V and 8 bases from J, the junction contained 5 bases not matched to a gene. Germline V gene sequence: CDR1 LGHNA, CDR2 YSLEER. The CDR3 is 13 residues long. This CDR3 is CASSQRTGKGYTF. In DNA form, the CDR3 reads TGCGCCAGCAGCCAGCGGACAGGGAAAGGCTACACCTTC.